This entry concerns a single T cell receptor (beta chain). Its antigen remains unidentified. The data were produced by immunoSEQ multiplex PCR, yet TCRdb's version contains in-frame clones alone and is incomplete. The sample holds approximately 2,700 clones, 25% to 35% seen once. This sample stems from a study of T cells in localized non-small cell lung cancer. Broader study findings: Uninvolved adjacent lung showed the highest T cell clonality, exceeding tumor.

The TCR originated in a woman aged 35 to 70 with stage I lung adenocarcinoma. The specimen was lung tumor tissue, collected before any cancer treatment.

DNA of the CDR3: TGTGCCAGTAGTCCCGGGACAGGGTACAATGAGCAGTTCTTC. Its translation: CASSPGTGYNEQFF. The rearrangement uses TRBV19 and TRBJ2-1, with TRBD1 matching 9 bases. J was trimmed by 4 bases and V by 5 bases; bases with no gene match: 3. Germline V gives CDR1 LNHDA, CDR2 SQIVND (reference sequence). CDR3 length: 14 amino acids. Combining the CDR3 with reference TRBV19 and TRBJ2-1 gives the whole variable domain DGGITQSPKYLFRKEGQNVTLSCEQNLNHDAMYWYRQDPGQGLRLIYYSQIVNDFQKGDIAEGYSVSREKKESFPLTVTSAQKNPTAFYLCASSPGTGYNEQFFGPGTRLTVL.